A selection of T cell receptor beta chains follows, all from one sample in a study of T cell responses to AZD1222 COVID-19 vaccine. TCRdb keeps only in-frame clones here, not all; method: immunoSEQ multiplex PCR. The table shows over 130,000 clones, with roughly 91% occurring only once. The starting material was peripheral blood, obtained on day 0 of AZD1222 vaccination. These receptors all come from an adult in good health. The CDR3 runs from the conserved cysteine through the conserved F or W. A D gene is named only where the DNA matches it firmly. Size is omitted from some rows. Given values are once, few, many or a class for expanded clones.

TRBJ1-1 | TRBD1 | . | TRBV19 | TGTGCCAGTAGTACCAGGACAGGGCTCGGGAACACTGAAGCTTTCTTT | CASSTRTGLGNTEAFF
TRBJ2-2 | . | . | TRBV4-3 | TGCGCCAGCAGCCAGCTAGCGAGCACCGGGGAGCTGTTTTTT | CASSQLASTGELFF
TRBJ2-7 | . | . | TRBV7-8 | TGTGCCAGCAGCCCGCTTCGGGCAGCCGAGCAGTACTTC | CASSPLRAAEQYF
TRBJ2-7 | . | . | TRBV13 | TGTGCCAGCAGCTTAGGGAGGGAGCAGTACTTC | CASSLGREQYF
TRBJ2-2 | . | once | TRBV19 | TGTGCCAGTAGTGATAAGGGTATGGCGAACACCGGGGAGCTGTTTTTT | CASSDKGMANTGELFF
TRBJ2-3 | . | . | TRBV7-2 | TGTGCCAGCAGCTTAGATGGCGGGGGCACAGATACGCAGTATTTT | CASSLDGGGTDTQYF
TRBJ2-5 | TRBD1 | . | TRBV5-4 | TGTGCCAGCAGCTTGACAGGGGGTGAGACCCAGTACTTC | CASSLTGGETQYF
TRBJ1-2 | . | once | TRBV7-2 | TGTGCCAGCAGCTTCGGGACGGCCATGGGCTACACCTTC | CASSFGTAMGYTF
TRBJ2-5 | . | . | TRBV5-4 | TGTGCCAGCAGCTTGGCCTTGGGGGAAGGGGAGACCCAGTACTTC | CASSLALGEGETQYF
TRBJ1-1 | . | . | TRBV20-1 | TGCAGTGCTAGAGATTTGTCTGAAGCTTTCTTT | CSARDLSEAFF
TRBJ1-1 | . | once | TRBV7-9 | TGTGCCAGCAGCTTAATGGGGAGGGGGGACACTGAAGCTTTCTTT | CASSLMGRGDTEAFF
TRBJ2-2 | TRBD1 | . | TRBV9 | TGTGCCAGCAGCCCAGTAGAGGGGGCGCTTGCCGGGGAGCTGTTTTTT | CASSPVEGALAGELFF
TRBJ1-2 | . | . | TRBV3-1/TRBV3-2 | TGTGCCAGCAGCCCTCGGGGAGGGACTTATGGCTACACCTTC | CASSPRGGTYGYTF
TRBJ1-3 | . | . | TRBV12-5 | TGTGCTAGTGGTTTGCTGACGGGTAAAGAGTCTAGGGGAAACACCATATATTTT | CASGLLTGKESRGNTIYF
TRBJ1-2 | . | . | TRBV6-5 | TGTGCCAGCACAGTCAGTAAGAACTATGGCTACACCTTC | CASTVSKNYGYTF
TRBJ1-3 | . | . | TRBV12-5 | TGTGCTAGTGGACCTTTCAAGGCAGGGACTGGAAACACCATATATTTT | CASGPFKAGTGNTIYF
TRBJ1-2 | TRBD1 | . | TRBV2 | TGTGCCAGCTCCGCACAGGGGAACTATGGCTACACCTTC | CASSAQGNYGYTF
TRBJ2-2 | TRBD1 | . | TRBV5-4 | TGTGCCAGCAGCTTGGGACAGGGGCCCACCGGGGAGCTGTTTTTT | CASSLGQGPTGELFF
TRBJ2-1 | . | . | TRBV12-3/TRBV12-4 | TGTGCCAGCAGTGCCGCGGCGGCTGAGCAGTTCTTC | CASSAAAAEQFF
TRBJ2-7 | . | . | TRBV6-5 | TGTGCCAGCATTGGGAGCAGGGGGGGCGAGCAGTACTTC | CASIGSRGGEQYF
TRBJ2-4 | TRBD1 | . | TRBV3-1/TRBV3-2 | TGTGCCAGCAGCCAGGACCTGGGACAGGGTAAAAACATTCAGTACTTC | CASSQDLGQGKNIQYF
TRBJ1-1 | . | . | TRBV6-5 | TGTGCCAGCAGTTTGTCCACAGGGTCGGCTGAAGCTTTCTTT | CASSLSTGSAEAFF
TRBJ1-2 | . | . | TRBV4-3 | TGCGCCAGCAGCCATCCAGGGGTTGACTATGGCTACACCTTC | CASSHPGVDYGYTF
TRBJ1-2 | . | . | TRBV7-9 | TGTGCCAGCAGCTTAGAACAGGCGCGCTACACCTTC | CASSLEQARYTF
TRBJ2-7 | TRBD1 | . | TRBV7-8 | TGTGCCAGCAGTATTGAACAGGGGTCTCCTTCCTACGAGCAGTACTTC | CASSIEQGSPSYEQYF
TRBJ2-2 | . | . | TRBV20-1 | TGCAGTGCCCCTATCTCGAAGGAGCTGTTTTTT | CSAPISKELFF
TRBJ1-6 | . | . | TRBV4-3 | TGCGCCAGCAGCCAAGATACGATCCGAGGGTCACCCCTCCACTTT | CASSQDTIRGSPLHF
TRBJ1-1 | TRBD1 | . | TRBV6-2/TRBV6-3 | TGTGCCAGCAGTTACTACAGGGGGATAAAGAACACTGAAGCTTTCTTT | CASSYYRGIKNTEAFF
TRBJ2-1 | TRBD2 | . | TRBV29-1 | TGCAGCGCGACAAGGCTAGCGGGGGGTGAGCAGTTCTTC | CSATRLAGGEQFF
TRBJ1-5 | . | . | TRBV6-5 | TGTGCCAGCAGTTACTCCCGACAGGCCCCGACCCACCAGCATTTT | CASSYSRQAPTHQHF
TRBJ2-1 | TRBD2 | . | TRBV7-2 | TGTGCCAGCAGCTCAATTACCGGGACTAAAAATGAGCAGTTCTTC | CASSSITGTKNEQFF
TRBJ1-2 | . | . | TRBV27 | TGTGCCAGCAGTTTAAAGGGTCAGGGGACGGGCTACACCTTC | CASSLKGQGTGYTF
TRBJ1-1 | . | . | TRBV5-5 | TGTGCCAGCAGCCCCCGGACTCAGCCCTTCGGGGCTTTCTTT | CASSPRTQPFGAFF
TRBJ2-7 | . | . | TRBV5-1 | TGCGCCAGCAGCAACTCCTACGAGCAGTACTTC | CASSNSYEQYF
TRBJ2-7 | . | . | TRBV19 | TGTGCCAGTAATGACCCCCTCACATACGAGCAGTACTTC | CASNDPLTYEQYF
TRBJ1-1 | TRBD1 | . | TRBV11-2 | TGTGCCAGCAGCAAGACAGGGAGAGGCACTGAAGCTTTCTTT | CASSKTGRGTEAFF
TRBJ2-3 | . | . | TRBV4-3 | TGCGCCAGCAGCCAAGATTCGGCAGGGGGGAATGGAGATACGCAGTATTTT | CASSQDSAGGNGDTQYF
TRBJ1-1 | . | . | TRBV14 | TGTGCCAGCAGCCAAGAGTTTGGCAGGGTGGCTGAAGCTTTCTTT | CASSQEFGRVAEAFF
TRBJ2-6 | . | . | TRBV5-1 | TGCGCCAGCAGCTTGGGCCTCGGTGGGGCCAACGTCCTGACTTTC | CASSLGLGGANVLTF
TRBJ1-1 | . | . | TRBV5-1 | TGCGCCAGCAGCTTCGCACAGGACACAGAAGCTTTCTTT | CASSFAQDTEAFF
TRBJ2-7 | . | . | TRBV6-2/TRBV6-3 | TGTGCCAGCAGCCCTCCGTGGGTTTCAACTTGGCAGTACTTC | CASSPPWVSTWQYF
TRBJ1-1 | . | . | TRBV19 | TGTGCCAGTAGTAAAGGGGATTGGGACACTGAAGCTTTCTTT | CASSKGDWDTEAFF
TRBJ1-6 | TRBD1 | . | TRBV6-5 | TGTGCCAGCGGGGGGACAGGGAAGGGGGATTCACCCCTCCACTTT | CASGGTGKGDSPLHF
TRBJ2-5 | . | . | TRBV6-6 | TGTGCCAGCAGTTACTCCAGGCGGCCGGGAGAAGAGACCCAGTACTTC | CASSYSRRPGEETQYF
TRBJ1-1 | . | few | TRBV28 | TGTGCCAGCAGTTTACCGGGGAGGTGGACTGAAGCTTTCTTT | CASSLPGRWTEAFF
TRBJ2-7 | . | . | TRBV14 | TGTGCCAGCAGGATGCTAGGTTCCTACGAGCAGTACTTC | CASRMLGSYEQYF
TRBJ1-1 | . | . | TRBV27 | TGTGCCAGCAGTTTAATGACGGGTTCCACTGAAGCTTTCTTT | CASSLMTGSTEAFF
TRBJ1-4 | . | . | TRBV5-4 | TGTGCCAGCAGCTTAAGGGCGGGGAGTGAAAAACTGTTTTTT | CASSLRAGSEKLFF
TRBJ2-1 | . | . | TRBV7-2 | TGTGCCAGCAGCCCCCTCGACAGCTCCTACAATGAGCAGTTCTTC | CASSPLDSSYNEQFF
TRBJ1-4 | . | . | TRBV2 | TGTGCCAGCAGTGAATCGGGAGTAGATGAAAAACTGTTTTTT | CASSESGVDEKLFF
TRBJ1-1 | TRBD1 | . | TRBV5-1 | TGCGCCAGCAGCGCCTGGGACAGTGGGGTCGGCACTGAAGCTTTCTTT | CASSAWDSGVGTEAFF